This paragraph reports one T cell receptor beta chain. The antigen remains unidentified. V lost 4 bases and J 6 bases, leaving 11 bases between the germline ends. This CDR3 region has 13 residues. Germline CDR1 WSHSY, CDR2 SAAADI. The data derive from a study of shared clonotypes between healthy human individuals. At the level of the study: Samples came from two female and a few male donors aged 18 to 49.

Naive CD8 cells comprised CD45RO-negative, CCR7-positively selected cells, excluding terminally differentiated effector memory CD45RA+ cells. In replicate PCRs of sorted subsets, roughly 200 ng DNA, approximately 30,000 T cell genomes, was used. The assay was immunoSEQ multiplex PCR, and TCRdb's table has in-frame clones only and misses some. The repertoire holds around 1.9 million clones, with 93% as singletons. Broader study findings: Across four donors, naive CD4 shared around 5.1%, naive CD8 over 3%, memory CD4 2% to 2.5%, memory CD8 0.4% to 0.5%.

The chain combines TRBV10-2 with TRBJ2-3; a possible D gene is TRBD1 (6 bases). The sequenced sample consisted of naive CD8+ T cells from PBMCs. The clonotype originates from a man younger than 35 in good health. Some clones in this sample may be carry-over from other donors' samples. The CDR3 is CASSGGQVDTQYF. The CDR3 DNA follows: TGCGCCAGCAGTGGGGGACAAGTGGATACGCAGTATTTT.